Each of the 22 T cell receptor beta chains below was sequenced from the same sample in a study of cytomegalovirus exposure and HLA in healthy donors (TCRdb year 2017). The library was produced with the immunoSEQ multiplex PCR assay. The source is immuneACCESS, and TCRdb retained only in-frame sequences with V and J called. Part of the clones is not carried over; for the studies checked, unresolved V genes explain less than half of this, and the remainder is unexplained. Counted in this sample were approximately 70,000 clones; approximately 94% of them appeared once. The ten largest account for over 0.8% of the sample. Sequences were obtained from PBMCs. These receptors originate from a woman aged 18-29 years in good health and CMV-seronegative.

The rearrangement links TRBV29-1 to TRBJ2-1; TRBD1 aligns across 7 bases. Trimming took 5 bases from V and 7 from J; bases not matched to a gene: 8. The length of the CDR3 is 13 residues. The V gene's germline CDR1 is SQVTM and CDR2 ANQGSEA. CDR3 in amino acids: CSVKGGSANEQFF. The CDR3 nucleotides are TGCAGCGTTAAAGGGGGCTCGGCGAATGAGCAGTTCTTC.

This clone appeared a single time. The chain has TRBV19 and TRBJ1-5, with 7 nucleotides matching TRBD1. This CDR3 is 13 amino acids long. The germline V gene encodes CDR1 LNHDA and CDR2 SQIVND (reference sequence). V lost 11 bases, J lost 4 bases, and 8 bases stayed unmatched. CDR3 sequence: CASRTGLNQPQHF. The DNA for the CDR3 is TGTGCCTCCCGGACAGGCTTGAATCAGCCCCAGCATTTT.

This chain links TRBV14 with TRBJ1-2; D may be TRBD1 (6 bases). The germline V gene encodes CDR1 SGHDN and CDR2 FVKESK. V gave up 1 base and J gave up 4 bases, with 10 bases separating them. The CDR3 is made up of 14 amino acids. For the CDR3, the DNA is TGTGCCAGCAGCCAAGCGGGACACCTCTATGGCTACACCTTC. This encodes CASSQAGHLYGYTF.

The chain recombines TRBV1 with TRBJ2-3; the table's D gene call, TRBD1, was not cross checked with the DNA. TRBV1 is shown as a pseudogene. This CDR3 is 14 amino acids long. The CDR3 DNA is TGCACCAGCGCGGTTGGCAGGGACACAGATACGCAGTATTTT. Translating it yields CTSAVGRDTDTQYF.

The V call is TRBV7-3, the J call TRBJ1-2; TRBD1 matches 9 bases. Losses at the gene ends were 4 bases for V and 8 bases for J; bases not matched to a gene: 8. The CDR3 totals 14 residues. CDR1 SGHTA and CDR2 FQGTGA come from the germline V gene. The DNA for the CDR3 is TGTGCCAGCAGCTCATCCGGGACAGGGAACGGCTACACCTTC. Translating it yields CASSSSGTGNGYTF.

The rearrangement links TRBV7-2 to TRBJ2-2; 8 bases are a match to TRBD1. The CDR3 is made up of 16 amino acids. Germline values: CDR1 SGHTA, CDR2 FQGNSA. V trimming: 4 bases; J trimming: 5 bases; junction bases outside the gene matches: 9. CDR3 DNA sequence: TGTGCCAGCAGCTCCTCCCCGGACAGGGAGACCGGGGAGCTGTTTTTT. It is translated as CASSSSPDRETGELFF.

This chain uses TRBV7-9 with TRBJ1-1, with D perhaps TRBD1 (6 bases). Germline V CDR1 and CDR2: SEHNR, FQNEAQ (reference sequence). The V gene lost 8 bases and the J gene lost 3 bases, with 13 bases spanning the gap. The CDR3 runs 13 residues. The CDR3 loop is CASRPRGDTEAFF. CDR3 coding DNA: TGTGCCAGCCGTCCCAGGGGCGACACTGAAGCTTTCTTT.

V and J are TRBV27 and TRBJ2-3; 11 nucleotides align to TRBD2. V lost 6 bases to trimming and J lost 12 bases; unmatched junction nucleotides: 17. In germline, CDR1 is MNHEY, CDR2 SMNVEV (reference sequence). The CDR3 totals 16 residues. CDR3 DNA: TGTGCCAGCAGCAGCCCCACTAGCGGGGGCCTATTAACCCAGTATTTT. This encodes CASSSPTSGGLLTQYF.

This sequence joins TRBV13 and TRBJ2-7; D is unclear. CDR1 is PRHDT and CDR2 is FYEKMQ in the germline V gene (reference sequence). Trimming left V 5 bases short and J 0 bases short, with 14 bases between. This CDR3 has 15 residues. This CDR3 reads CASSARPRSSYEQYF. The CDR3, as DNA: TGTGCCAGCAGCGCCCGCCCGCGAAGCTCCTACGAGCAGTACTTC.

This clone was picked up a small number of times. The chain has TRBV4-1 and TRBJ1-1, with D possibly TRBD1 on 5 matching bases. Germline loops: CDR1 MGHRA, CDR2 YSYEKL. V shed 2 bases and J shed 5 bases, with 12 bases lying between them. The CDR3 is made up of 14 amino acids. CDR3 nucleotide sequence: TGCGCCAGCAGCCAACAAAAGGGGTGGACTGAAGCTTTCTTT. Its translation: CASSQQKGWTEAFF.

The V gene is TRBV7-6, the J gene TRBJ1-4; D gene ambiguous. Trimming cost V 5 bases and J 8 bases, with 18 bases left between them. CDR1 and CDR2 (germline): SGHVS, FNYEAQ. This CDR3 contains 15 residues. DNA of the CDR3: TGTGCCAGCAGCCCGACCGGGAGGATGGAGGAAAAACTGTTTTTT. It specifies CASSPTGRMEEKLFF. Drawing the rest from reference TRBV7-6 and TRBJ1-4, the complete variable domain is GAGVSQSPRYKVTKRGQDVALRCDPISGHVSLYWYRQALGQGPEFLTYFNYEAQQDKSGLPNDRFSAERPEGSISTLTIQRTEQRDSAMYRCASSPTGRMEEKLFFGSGTQLSVL.

The V and J genes are TRBV7-2 and TRBJ2-1; maybe TRBD2 (5 bases). Trimming took off 8 bases at V and 0 bases at J, with 8 bases between the two ends. CDR3 length equals 13 residues. Germline CDR1 reads SGHTA; CDR2 reads FQGNSA. The CDR3 sequence is CASPSSSYNEQFF. The CDR3, as DNA: TGTGCCAGCCCTAGCAGCTCCTACAATGAGCAGTTCTTC.

The chain links TRBV19 to TRBJ2-7, with 10 bases identical to TRBD2. The CDR3 contains 15 residues. After removal of 6 bases from V and 4 bases from J, the junction contained 9 bases not matched to a gene. In germline, CDR1 is LNHDA, CDR2 SQIVND (reference sequence). CDR3 in DNA: TGTGCCAGTAGGGAGAGCGGGAGGGCCGGGTACGAGCAGTACTTC. It yields the protein CASRESGRAGYEQYF. Supplemented by reference TRBV19 and TRBJ2-7, the full variable domain reads DGGITQSPKYLFRKEGQNVTLSCEQNLNHDAMYWYRQDPGQGLRLIYYSQIVNDFQKGDIAEGYSVSREKKESFPLTVTSAQKNPTAFYLCASRESGRAGYEQYFGPGTRLTVT.

The chain recombines TRBV5-4 with TRBJ2-6, with a tentative D call TRBD1 (5 bases). V was clipped by 3 bases and J by 0 bases, with 7 bases between them. The CDR3 contains 15 residues. The germline V gene encodes CDR1 SGHNT and CDR2 YYREEE (reference sequence). CDR3 bases: TGTGCCAGCAGCTCCGACAGCTCTGGGGCCAACGTCCTGACTTTC. This sequence encodes CASSSDSSGANVLTF.

V gene TRBV7-7 combines with J gene TRBJ2-2; TRBD1 is a possible D gene (5 bases). Germline V CDR1 and CDR2: SSHAT, FNYEAQ (reference sequence). CDR3 length: 14 amino acids. V gave up 5 bases and J gave up 0 bases, with 7 bases separating them. The CDR3 DNA follows: TGTGCCAGCAGCCCGACAGCGAACACCGGGGAGCTGTTTTTT. Translation: CASSPTANTGELFF.

The chain is built from TRBV6-5 and TRBJ1-2; possible D gene TRBD1, 5 bases. Germline V gene sequence: CDR1 MNHEY, CDR2 SVGAGI. The V and J ends lost 4 bases and 6 bases respectively, with 18 bases between them. The CDR3 has 15 amino acids. CDR3 protein: CASSLTLIQGDGYTF. CDR3 DNA sequence: TGTGCCAGCAGTTTAACTCTCATTCAAGGGGATGGCTACACCTTC.

The chain employs TRBV18 and TRBJ2-5; a weak D match, TRBD2 (7 bases). The CDR3 covers 16 residues. Germline CDR1 reads KGHSH; CDR2 reads LQKENI. The ends were cut back, 3 bases at V and 2 bases at J, with 16 bases in the middle. The CDR3 DNA follows: TGTGCCAGCTCACCCCGGGGGGCCCGATATCAAGAGACCCAGTACTTC. Amino acid sequence: CASSPRGARYQETQYF.

This sequence joins TRBV27 and TRBJ2-1; TRBD2 aligns across 12 bases. The germline V gene encodes CDR1 MNHEY and CDR2 SMNVEV (reference sequence). The V segment lost 3 bases and the J segment 6 bases; nucleotides outside the gene matches: 3. This CDR3 is built from 15 residues. CDR3 sequence reads: CASSLKTSGSNEQFF. The CDR3 nucleotides are TGTGCCAGCAGTTTGAAGACTAGCGGGAGCAATGAGCAGTTCTTC.

This clone has only one observation. This chain uses TRBV5-1 with TRBJ1-1; 11 nucleotides match TRBD1. This CDR3 comprises 17 residues. In germline, CDR1 is SGHRS, CDR2 YFSETQ. The J segment lost 0 bases and the V segment lost 0 bases, leaving 4 bases of the junction unmatched. The CDR3 spells CASSLGGQGAMNTEAFF. Here the CDR3 DNA reads TGCGCCAGCAGCTTGGGCGGACAGGGGGCGATGAACACTGAAGCTTTCTTT. Combining the CDR3 with reference TRBV5-1 and TRBJ1-1 gives the whole variable domain KAGVTQTPRYLIKTRGQQVTLSCSPISGHRSVSWYQQTPGQGLQFLFEYFSETQRNKGNFPGRFSGRQFSNSRSEMNVSTLELGDSALYLCASSLGGQGAMNTEAFFGQGTRLTVV.

The table lists this clone with a count of one. The chain recombines TRBV21-1 with TRBJ2-2; the table calls TRBD2, which could not be checked here. TRBV21-1 is termed a pseudogene. CDR3 size: 17 residues. CDR3 in amino acids: CASSNTLGGCNTGELFF. The DNA of the CDR3 is TGTGCCAGCAGCAATACCCTCGGGGGGTGCAACACCGGGGAGCTGTTTTTT.

The chain recombines TRBV19 with TRBJ1-2; no clear D gene. This CDR3 has 11 amino acids. CDR1 and CDR2 from the germline V gene are LNHDA and SQIVND (reference sequence). The V gene lost 5 bases and the J gene lost 7 bases, with 8 bases spanning the gap. CDR3 nucleotide sequence: TGTGCCAGTAGTGCCTTCGGTGGCTACACCTTC. Encoded protein: CASSAFGGYTF.

This rearrangement joins TRBV4-1 to TRBJ2-6, with 7 bases that match TRBD2. This CDR3 comprises 17 residues. The ends lost 0 bases at V and 2 bases at J; junction bases unmatched: 4. The germline CDR1 and CDR2 sequences are MGHRA and YSYEKL. CDR3 coding DNA: TGCGCCAGCAGCCAAGAGTGGGGGGGAGCTGGGGCCAACGTCCTGACTTTC. Translated: CASSQEWGGAGANVLTF.